The T cell receptor beta chain under discussion was sequenced for a study of response to subunit inactivated influenza vaccine. Findings of the study overall: Seasonal influenza vaccination, on each occasion, was suggested by the authors to recruit few new T cells.

Germline lookup yields CDR1 SGHTA and CDR2 FQGNSA. V was clipped by 4 bases and J by 2 bases; unmatched bases: 5. The CDR3 sequence is 15 residues long. TCRdb fed the RT-PCR reads into MiXCR, producing one record per CDR3 protein. The sample records over 300,000 distinct CDR3 sequences, 20% to 25% being singletons. As concerns this clonotype: Its antigen is currently unknown.

This receptor was obtained from a man between 50 and 70 years old who received an inactivated influenza vaccine. The sequencing used PBMCs from blood, collected less than 22 months after vaccination. The gene calls are TRBV7-2 and TRBJ2-5; 9 bases match TRBD2. CDR3 bases: TGTGCCAGCAGCTCTCTAGCGGGGCCACAAGAGACCCAGTACTTC. This sequence encodes CASSSLAGPQETQYF.